This T cell receptor beta chain was sequenced in a study of shared clonotypes between healthy human individuals. Overall study context: Three plates were used per donor for CD4 naive, three for CD4 memory, two for CD8 naive and one for CD8 memory.

Findings of the study overall: Genetic and exposure-history diversity was limited by the small donor number. Shared clonotypes across all four donors exceeded non-shared ones in generation probability.

Germline CDR1 reads LNHDA; CDR2 reads SQIVND (reference sequence). Trimming left V 1 base short and J 0 bases short, with 9 bases between. CDR3 size: 15 residues. A remark on this clone: Antigen unknown.

The repertoire was sequenced with immunoSEQ multiplex PCR; TCRdb's copy has only in-frame clones and lacks some. The table shows 2.3 million or so clones, with 93% occurring only once. This receptor was taken from a man younger than 30 in good health. Some clones in this sample may be carry-over from other donors' samples. V usage is TRBV19 and J usage is TRBJ1-1, with D perhaps matching TRBD1 (5 bases). The sequenced sample was naive CD4+ T cells from PBMCs. Subset: CD45RA+ positively selected. CDR3 in amino acids: CASSIGPGLNTEAFF. In DNA, the CDR3 is TGTGCCAGTAGTATAGGTCCAGGGCTGAACACTGAAGCTTTCTTT.